This TCR beta chain comes out of a study of cytomegalovirus exposure and HLA in healthy donors. Whole-study context: According to later analysis, the same platform produced the 120 validation and 666 first-cohort repertoires.

Data came from immunoSEQ multiplex PCR; TCRdb stores just in-frame clones and leaves some out. The data contain about 150,000 clones, roughly 86% of them singletons. Study-wide points: Cytomegalovirus-associated TCR beta chains were listed, numbering some 170.

Turning to this clone: Its target is unknown.

Germline CDR1 is KGHSH and CDR2 is LQKENI. The CDR3 contains 14 residues. With 2 bases removed from V and 3 bases from J, the gap between germline ends came to 11 bases. V usage is TRBV18 and J usage is TRBJ2-7; D uncertain. This TCR derives from a human donor in good health. Sequencing was carried out using PBMCs. This chain's CDR3 is CASSPNGLSYEQYF. The DNA for the CDR3 is TGTGCCAGCTCACCAAACGGGTTGAGCTACGAGCAGTACTTC.